The 7 T cell receptor beta chains below come from one sample, sequenced in a study of blood T cells in healthy people across ages. PCR was performed a second time for about 7 to 12 cycles using a sample-barcoded 5' primer and a J-beta primer mix. From the 5' RACE reads, TCRdb called clonotypes with MiXCR, one entry per CDR3 protein. Of some 850,000 distinct CDR3 sequences listed, approximately 24% are singletons. These records were also assigned to another study, of T cells of mothers and their children.

The specimen was blood. Every receptor here comes from a boy aged 10-17 years in good health.

The chain uses TRBV7-9 and TRBJ1-1; D remains ambiguous. V was clipped by 5 bases and J by 1 base, with 11 bases between them. Germline loops: CDR1 SEHNR, CDR2 FQNEAQ (reference sequence). The CDR3 contains 14 residues. The CDR3 nucleotides are TGTGCCAGCAGCGGTGGTCGGGGGAACACTGAAGCTTTCTTT. This codes for CASSGGRGNTEAFF.

This clonotype was seen a handful of times. V gene TRBV14 combines with J gene TRBJ2-7, with D unresolved. This CDR3 comprises 12 residues. Trimming removed 3 bases at V and 3 bases at J, with 6 bases between. Germline values: CDR1 SGHDN, CDR2 FVKESK. The CDR3 bases are TGTGCCAGCAGCCATGTTTTCTACGAGCAGTACTTC. Protein: CASSHVFYEQYF.

The sample holds a few counts of this clonotype. At one end the junction does not follow the germline gene, possibly because of a read error. CDR3 coding DNA: TGTGCCAGCAGTTATTCGAAGCTGGGGAGTAATGAAGAACTGTTTTTT. Protein sequence: CASSYSKLGSNEELFF. V is TRBV6-5 and J is TRBJ1-4; unclear D gene. CDR3 size: 16 residues. Germline V gives CDR1 MNHEY, CDR2 SVGAGI.

This clonotype was detected a few times. The V gene is TRBV12-3 or TRBV12-4, the J gene TRBJ2-7; perhaps TRBD2 as D (5 bases). With 6 bases removed from V and 2 bases from J, the gap between germline ends came to 17 bases. CDR3 length: 15 residues. Here the CDR3 DNA reads TGTGCCAGCAGGCCCTCGGGGTCTCACCCCTACGAGCAGTACTTC. This codes for CASRPSGSHPYEQYF.

This CDR3 is CASSLGRQNYGYTF. The CDR3, as DNA: TGTGCCAGCAGTTTGGGTCGACAGAACTATGGCTACACCTTC. The V gene is TRBV27, the J gene TRBJ1-2, with D tentatively TRBD1 (5 bases). Trimming cost V 3 bases and J 2 bases, with 10 bases left between them. Germline CDR1 and CDR2: MNHEY and SMNVEV (reference sequence). This CDR3 is built from 14 residues.

The chain combines TRBV20-1 with TRBJ2-5; TRBD2 agrees at 13 bases. Per the germline V gene, CDR1 is DFQATT and CDR2 is SNEGSKA (reference sequence). The CDR3 loop spans 17 amino acids. After removal of 0 bases from V and 3 bases from J, the junction contained 7 bases not matched to a gene. The CDR3: CSARDWTSGGLKETQYF. In DNA form, the CDR3 reads TGCAGTGCTAGAGATTGGACTAGCGGGGGCTTAAAAGAGACCCAGTACTTC.

The J gene is TRBJ1-2, the V gene TRBV30, with no clear D. The CDR3 contains 12 residues. The V gene's germline CDR1 is GTSNPN and CDR2 SVGIG (reference sequence). The germline V and J ends were trimmed by 5 bases and 0 bases, with 7 bases remaining between them. Here the CDR3 DNA reads TGTGCCTGGGACGGTACTAACTATGGCTACACCTTC. Amino acid sequence: CAWDGTNYGYTF.